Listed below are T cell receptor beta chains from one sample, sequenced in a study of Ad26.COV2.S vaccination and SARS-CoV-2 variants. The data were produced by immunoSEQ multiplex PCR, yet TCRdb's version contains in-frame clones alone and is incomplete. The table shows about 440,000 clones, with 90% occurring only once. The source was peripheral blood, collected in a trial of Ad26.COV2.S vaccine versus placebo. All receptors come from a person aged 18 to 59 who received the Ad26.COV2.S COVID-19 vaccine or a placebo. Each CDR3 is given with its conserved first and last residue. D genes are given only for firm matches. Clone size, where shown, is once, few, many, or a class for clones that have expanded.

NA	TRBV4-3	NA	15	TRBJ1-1	CASSQGVSWNTEAFF	TGCGCCAGCAGCCAAGGCGTCAGTTGGAACACTGAAGCTTTCTTT
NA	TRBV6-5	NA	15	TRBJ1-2	CASSYSYNEDSGYTF	TGTGCCAGCAGTTACTCATATAACGAGGACTCTGGCTACACCTTC
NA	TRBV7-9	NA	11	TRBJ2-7	CASSLEYEQYF	TGTGCCAGCAGCTTAGAGTACGAGCAGTACTTC
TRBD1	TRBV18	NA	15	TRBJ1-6	CASSIGQGIGSPLHF	TGTGCCAGCTCAATCGGACAGGGAATTGGTTCACCCCTCCACTTT
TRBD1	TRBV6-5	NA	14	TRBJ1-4	CASRRTGSNEKLFF	TGTGCCAGCAGACGGACAGGATCTAATGAAAAACTGTTTTTT
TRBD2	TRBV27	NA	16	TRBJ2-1	CASSFGTSGVYNEQFF	TGTGCCAGCAGTTTTGGGACTAGCGGGGTTTACAATGAGCAGTTCTTC
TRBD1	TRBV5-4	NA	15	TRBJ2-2	CASSWTGLGTGELFF	TGTGCCAGCAGCTGGACAGGGCTGGGCACCGGGGAGCTGTTTTTT
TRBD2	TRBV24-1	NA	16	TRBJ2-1	CATSDNSGRTLDEQFF	TGTGCCACCAGTGACAATAGCGGGAGAACGTTGGATGAGCAGTTCTTC
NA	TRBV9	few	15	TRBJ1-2	CASSVGPEGNYGYTF	TGTGCCAGCAGCGTAGGGCCAGAAGGTAACTATGGCTACACCTTC
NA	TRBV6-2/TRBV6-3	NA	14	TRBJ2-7	CASSRSRRTHEQYF	TGTGCCAGCAGTAGGTCCCGGAGAACGCACGAGCAGTACTTC
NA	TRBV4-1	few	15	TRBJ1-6	CASSQQSDYNSPLHF	TGCGCCAGCAGCCAACAGTCAGACTATAATTCACCCCTCCACTTT
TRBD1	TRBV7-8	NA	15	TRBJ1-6	CASSRTGGQGSPLHF	TGTGCCAGCAGCCGGACAGGGGGACAAGGTTCACCCCTCCACTTT
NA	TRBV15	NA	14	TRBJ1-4	CATSVRAVNEKLFF	TGTGCCACCAGCGTACGGGCTGTTAATGAAAAACTGTTTTTT
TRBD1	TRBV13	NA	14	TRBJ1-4	CASSLDRTLGKLFF	TGTGCCAGCAGCCTGGACAGGACCCTAGGAAAACTGTTTTTT
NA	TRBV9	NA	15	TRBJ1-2	CASSGRTARTNGYTF	TGTGCCAGCAGCGGACGGACAGCCAGGACGAATGGCTACACCTTC
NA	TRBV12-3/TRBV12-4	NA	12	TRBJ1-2	CASSRRGYGYTF	TGTGCCAGCAGTCGTAGGGGCTATGGCTACACCTTC
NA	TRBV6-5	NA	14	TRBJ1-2	CASSWGGASYGYTF	TGTGCCAGCAGTTGGGGGGGCGCGTCCTATGGCTACACCTTC
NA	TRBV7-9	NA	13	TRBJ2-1	CASSPPIVNEQFF	TGTGCCAGCAGCCCACCCATAGTCAATGAGCAGTTCTTC
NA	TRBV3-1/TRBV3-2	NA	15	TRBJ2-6	CASSRDTSGANVLTF	TGTGCCAGCAGCCGGGACACCTCTGGGGCCAACGTCCTGACTTTC
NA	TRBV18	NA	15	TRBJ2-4	CASSPVTGPQNIQYF	TGTGCCAGCTCACCAGTCACAGGGCCCCAAAACATTCAGTACTTC
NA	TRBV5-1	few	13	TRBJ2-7	CASSLVTRYEQYF	TGCGCCAGCAGCTTGGTTACCCGTTACGAGCAGTACTTC
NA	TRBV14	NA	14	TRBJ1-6	CASSQVYSNSPLHF	TGTGCCAGCAGCCAAGTCTACAGTAATTCACCCCTCCACTTT
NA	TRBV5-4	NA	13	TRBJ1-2	CASSRWANYGYTF	TGTGCCAGCAGTCGCTGGGCTAACTATGGCTACACCTTC
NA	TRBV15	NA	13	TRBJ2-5	CATSRDLHETQYF	TGTGCCACCAGCAGAGATCTGCATGAGACCCAGTACTTC
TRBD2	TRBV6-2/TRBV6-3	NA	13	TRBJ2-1	CASSYSIAGGGFF	TGTGCCAGCAGTTACTCGATAGCGGGAGGGGGGTTCTTC
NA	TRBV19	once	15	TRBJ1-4	CASSPRDGRDEKLFF	TGTGCCAGTAGTCCCCGGGACGGCCGGGATGAAAAACTGTTTTTT
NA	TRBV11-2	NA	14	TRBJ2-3	CASSLVGGTDTQYF	TGTGCCAGCAGCTTAGTGGGGGGCACAGATACGCAGTATTTT
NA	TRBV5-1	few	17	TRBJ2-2	CASSLAHWVLGTGELFF	TGCGCCAGCAGCTTGGCCCATTGGGTTCTGGGGACCGGGGAGCTGTTTTTT
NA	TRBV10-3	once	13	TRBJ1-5	CAIRSREDQPQHF	TGTGCCATCAGAAGTAGGGAAGATCAGCCCCAGCATTTT
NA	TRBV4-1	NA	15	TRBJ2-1	CASTGTGTLYNEQFF	TGCGCCAGCACCGGAACCGGGACCCTGTACAATGAGCAGTTCTTC
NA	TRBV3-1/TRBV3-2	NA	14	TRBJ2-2	CASSQDPGGGELFF	TGTGCCAGCAGCCAAGATCCCGGGGGCGGGGAGCTGTTTTTT
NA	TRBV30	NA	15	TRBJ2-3	CAWSAHLTHTDTQYF	TGTGCCTGGAGTGCACACCTTACACACACAGATACGCAGTATTTT
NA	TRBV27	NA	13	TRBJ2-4	CASQIRGKNIQYF	TGTGCCAGCCAAATCCGGGGGAAAAACATTCAGTACTTC
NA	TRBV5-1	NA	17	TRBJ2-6	CASSLVQGHSGANVLTF	TGCGCCAGCAGCTTGGTCCAGGGGCACTCTGGGGCCAACGTCCTGACTTTC
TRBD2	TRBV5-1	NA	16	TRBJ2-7	CASSLEASGVPYEQYF	TGCGCCAGCAGCTTGGAGGCTAGCGGGGTCCCCTACGAGCAGTACTTC
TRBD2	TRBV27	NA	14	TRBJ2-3	CASSFLAGNDTQYF	TGTGCCAGCAGTTTTCTAGCGGGAAACGATACGCAGTATTTT
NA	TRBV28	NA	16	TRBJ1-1	CASSLGRAFMNTEAFF	TGTGCCAGCAGTTTGGGGCGAGCCTTCATGAACACTGAAGCTTTCTTT
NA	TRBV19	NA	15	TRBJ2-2	CASSIAGASTGELFF	TGTGCCAGTAGTATAGCCGGGGCGTCCACCGGGGAGCTGTTTTTT
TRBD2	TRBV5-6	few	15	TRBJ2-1	CASSFWTSGRAEQFF	TGTGCCAGCAGCTTTTGGACTAGCGGGAGGGCCGAGCAGTTCTTC
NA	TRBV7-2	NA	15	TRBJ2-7	CASSLGGIGSYEQYF	TGTGCCAGCAGCTTAGGCGGGATAGGCTCCTACGAGCAGTACTTC
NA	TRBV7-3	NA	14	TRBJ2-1	CASSPIGGNNEQFF	TGTGCCAGCAGCCCAATAGGTGGCAACAATGAGCAGTTCTTC
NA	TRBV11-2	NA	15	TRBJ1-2	CASSTPRGSNYGYTF	TGTGCCAGCAGCACTCCTAGGGGATCCAACTATGGCTACACCTTC
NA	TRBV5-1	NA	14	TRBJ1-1	CASSLGGLEDEAFF	TGCGCCAGCAGCTTGGGGGGGCTTGAGGATGAAGCTTTCTTT
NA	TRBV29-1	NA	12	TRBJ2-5	CSVEYSQETQYF	TGCAGCGTTGAGTACAGTCAAGAGACCCAGTACTTC
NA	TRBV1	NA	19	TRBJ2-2	CTSSQGFLGGRALTGELFF	TGCACCAGCAGCCAAGGATTTCTAGGCGGGAGGGCCCTCACCGGGGAGCTGTTTTTT
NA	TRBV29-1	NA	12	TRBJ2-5	CSAGDRKETQYF	TGCAGCGCCGGGGACCGCAAAGAGACCCAGTACTTC
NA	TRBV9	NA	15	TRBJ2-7	CASSPHRDPYYEQYF	TGTGCCAGCAGCCCTCACCGGGACCCTTACTACGAGCAGTACTTC
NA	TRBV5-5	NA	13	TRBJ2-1	CASSPRGGNEQFF	TGTGCCAGCAGCCCACGGGGCGGCAATGAGCAGTTCTTC
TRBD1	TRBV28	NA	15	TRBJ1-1	CASSFRRQGVTEAFF	TGTGCCAGCAGTTTCCGCCGACAGGGGGTCACTGAAGCTTTCTTT
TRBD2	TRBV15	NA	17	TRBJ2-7	CATSNLGSSGISYEQYF	TGTGCCACCAGCAATCTTGGGTCTAGCGGGATCTCCTACGAGCAGTACTTC